Reported below is one T cell receptor (beta chain). These data originate in a study of blood T cell repertoires in COVID-19. As for the study in general: COVID-19 samples collected from the United States, Italy and Spain covered acute and convalescent phases. T cells, B-cell-depleted T cells, or PBMCs supplied cDNA or gDNA.

The CDR3 spans 14 residues. Germline V CDR1 and CDR2: KGHDR, SFDVKD. The V gene lost 6 bases and the J gene lost 3 bases, with 11 bases spanning the gap. In the source study's methods: Reference gene primer amplification yielded estimated nucleated cell counts. Only in-frame clones appear in the TCRdb table, and some are missing; sequencing was by immunoSEQ multiplex PCR. Clone size and the V and J calls come from that table; the DNA yielded D and trimming. Of 200,000 or so clones in the sample, approximately 85% were seen once. This receptor was obtained from a human donor with active or convalescent COVID-19. The donor label of this sample is uncertain. The chain employs TRBV24-1 and TRBJ2-1; no clear D gene. The sequencing input was peripheral blood. Written as DNA, the CDR3 is TGTGCCACCAGTAAAACAGCTAACTACAATGAGCAGTTCTTC. This encodes CATSKTANYNEQFF.